This section outlines one TCR beta chain sequence together with its context. Which antigen it targets is not known. No much larger clonotype is one base removed from it; base qualities were not supplied. RNA was extracted using the RNeasy kit, and about 0.45 to 1 ug of the RNA was reverse transcribed with random hexamers. The immunoSEQ multiplex PCR assay, covering 54 Vbeta and 13 Jbeta segments, was used to amplify TCR beta CDR3 regions. PCR amplification bias was corrected using a synthetic template baseline for primer optimization and computational correction. Per the source publication's procedure: Reads were annotated to V, D and J genes per IMGT and analyzed with immunoSEQ Analyzer, keeping only productive sequences. Clonality was computed as one minus Shannon entropy normalized by log2 of the number of productive unique sequences. Public and private clones were assessed among the 100 most prevalent clones of each patient and control. A clone was defined as Susac-specific if it was absent from the healthy and MS cohorts, from over a thousand published viral clones and from other ImmuneACCESS disease sequences. The public reads were quality trimmed at Q25 with fastp and then assembled into clones with MiXCR by TCRdb, keeping productive beta chains. Rows matching on CDR3 protein sequence are summarized as one entry with the most common DNA and genes. TCRdb, rather than the study authors, made the V and J calls. Recorded for this sample are some 300,000 distinct CDR3 sequences; approximately 89% of them occurred a single time. In total, the top ten clones hold approximately 0.18% of the sample.

Peripheral blood CD8+ and CD4+ T cells from healthy donors, Susac syndrome patients and multiple sclerosis patients were profiled by high-throughput TCR beta sequencing. Treatment-naive patients with stable or active relapsing-remitting disease fulfilling revised McDonald criteria were used as multiple sclerosis controls. Bulk CD8+ and CD4+ T cells were purified magnetically by negative isolation, whereas CD8+ TEMRA cells were enriched by FACS. Blood was drawn into EDTA tubes, processed within 24 hours, and PBMCs were isolated by density gradient centrifugation. PBMCs destined for TCR sequencing were cryopreserved in liquid nitrogen and later thawed in a 37 °C water bath. The sorted or isolated CD4+, CD8+ and CD8+ TEMRA cells had a purity of 90% or higher. The CDR3 holds 14 amino acids from the cysteine to the phenylalanine. CDR3 DNA only is kept here, 42 bases in frame from base 1. Trimming removed 7 bases from V and 7 bases from J; the gene matches leave 15 bases unexplained. From a lookup of the germline V gene (reference sequence), CDR1 and CDR2 are DFQATT and SNEGSKA.

This sample was included in a study of CD8 T cells in Susac syndrome (dated by TCRdb to the late 2010s). The study in broad terms: The study used repertoire sequencing to test whether antigen drove CD8+ T cell activation and differentiation in Susac syndrome. The study compared CD8+ T cell repertoire clonality among 12 healthy donors, about 14 Susac syndrome patients and around 16 multiple sclerosis patients. What the authors observed across the whole study: The number of individuals in the TCR sequencing and HLA analysis was recognized as being relatively small.

The sequence joins TRBV20-1 to TRBJ2-7, with 8 junctional bases fitting TRBD2. This receptor was obtained from a human donor with multiple sclerosis. Sequencing input: CD8+ T cells from PBMCs. The CDR3 corresponds to CSVISDGGAGEQYF. At the DNA level, the sequence is TGCAGTGTTATTTCCGACGGGGGGGCGGGTGAGCAGTACTTC.